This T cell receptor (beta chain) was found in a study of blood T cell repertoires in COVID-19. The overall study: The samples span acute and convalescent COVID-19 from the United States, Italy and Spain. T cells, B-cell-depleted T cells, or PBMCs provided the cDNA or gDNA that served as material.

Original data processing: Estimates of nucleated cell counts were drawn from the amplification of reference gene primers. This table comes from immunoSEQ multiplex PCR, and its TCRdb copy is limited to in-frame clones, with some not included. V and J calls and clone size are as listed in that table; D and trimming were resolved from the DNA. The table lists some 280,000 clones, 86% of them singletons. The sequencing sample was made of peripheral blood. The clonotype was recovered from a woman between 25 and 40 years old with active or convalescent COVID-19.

The chain's CDR3 is CASSQYQALGEAFF. CDR3 nucleotide sequence: TGCGCCAGCAGCCAATATCAGGCTTTGGGTGAAGCTTTCTTT. V is TRBV4-3 and J is TRBJ1-1; no clear D. CDR1 is LGHNA, CDR2 YSLEER, per germline. The CDR3 is made up of 14 amino acids. V lost 2 bases and J lost 7, with 14 bases in between.